Below, 24 T cell receptor beta chains from the same sample are listed, as sequenced in a study of blood T cell repertoires in COVID-19. Only in-frame clones appear in the TCRdb table, and some are missing; sequencing was by immunoSEQ multiplex PCR. This sample has roughly 500,000 clones; approximately 85% occur once, and the top ten carry about 3%. Sequencing was carried out using peripheral blood. These receptors all come from a human donor in a cohort sampled during active COVID-19.

The V call is TRBV6-5, the J call TRBJ1-2; D is undetermined. Deletions cut 2 bases from V and 8 bases from J, with 15 bases between. The length of the CDR3 is 14 residues. Germline CDR1 MNHEY, CDR2 SVGAGI. In DNA, the CDR3 is TGTGCCAGCAGTTACGCCCAGCTGGGGAGGGGCTACACCTTC. Translation gives CASSYAQLGRGYTF.

The sample holds a few counts of this clone. The chain joins TRBV5-4 to TRBJ2-5, with unresolved D. The V and J ends lost 1 base and 0 bases respectively, with 7 bases between them. The CDR3 is 14 residues long. CDR1 SGHNT and CDR2 YYREEE come from the germline V gene (reference sequence). The CDR3 region has the DNA TGTGCCAGCAGCTTGCGACAATACCAAGAGACCCAGTACTTC. It specifies CASSLRQYQETQYF.

The chain recombines TRBV30 with TRBJ2-3; D perhaps matches TRBD2 (5 bases). The CDR3 totals 15 residues. The V and J ends lost 0 bases and 2 bases respectively, with 12 bases between them. CDR1 and CDR2 from the germline V gene are GTSNPN and SVGIG (reference sequence). In DNA form, the CDR3 reads TGTGCCTGGAGTGTACGGGTTAGCGACACAGATACGCAGTATTTT. Amino acids: CAWSVRVSDTDTQYF.

The chain is built from TRBV7-6 and TRBJ2-1, with 10 bases aligning to TRBD2. CDR1 and CDR2 (germline): SGHVS, FNYEAQ. V dropped 2 bases and J dropped 4; count of bases not matched to a gene: 14. The length of the CDR3 is 19 residues. The CDR3 nucleotides are TGTGCCAGCAGCTTATTGGGGGGTATAGGACTAGCGGCTTACAATGAGCAGTTCTTC. This codes for CASSLLGGIGLAAYNEQFF.

The rearrangement uses TRBV6-2 or TRBV6-3 and TRBJ2-1; 12 nucleotides agree with TRBD2. The CDR3 spans 16 residues. Germline trimming cut 6 bases from V and 3 bases from J; bases unmatched to any gene: 6. In germline, CDR1 is MNHEY, CDR2 SVGEGT. CDR3 amino acids: CASSIRTSGDYNEQFF. The CDR3 nucleotides read TGTGCCAGCAGCATCAGGACTAGCGGGGACTACAATGAGCAGTTCTTC.

The V and J genes are TRBV5-1 and TRBJ1-4; 8 bases match TRBD1. CDR1 and CDR2 from the germline V gene are SGHRS and YFSETQ. V dropped 4 bases and J dropped 0; count of bases not matched to a gene: 8. The CDR3 spans 17 residues. CDR3 sequence reads: CASSPRTGPSTNEKLFF. The CDR3 region has the DNA TGCGCCAGCAGCCCGCGGACAGGGCCCTCAACTAATGAAAAACTGTTTTTT.

This chain links TRBV7-9 with TRBJ1-1, with D unclear. Trimming removed 1 base at V and 0 bases at J, with 9 bases between. The CDR3 sequence is 15 residues long. CDR1 is SEHNR and CDR2 is FQNEAQ in the germline V gene (reference sequence). CDR3 sequence reads: CASSLGRTMNTEAFF. Here the CDR3 DNA reads TGTGCCAGCAGCTTAGGGAGAACTATGAACACTGAAGCTTTCTTT. Filled out from reference TRBV7-9 and TRBJ1-1, the complete variable domain reads DTGVSQNPRHKITKRGQNVTFRCDPISEHNRLYWYRQTLGQGPEFLTYFQNEAQLEKSRLLSDRFSAERPKGSFSTLEIQRTEQGDSAMYLCASSLGRTMNTEAFFGQGTRLTVV.

This rearrangement joins TRBV5-6 to TRBJ1-1, with 7 positions matching TRBD1. Germline-derived CDR1 and CDR2 are SGHDT and YYEEEE. This CDR3 is 14 amino acids long. J was trimmed by 1 base and V by 7 bases; bases with no gene match: 7. CDR3 in DNA: TGTGCCAGCTTCCAGACAGGGAGGAACACTGAAGCTTTCTTT. This codes for CASFQTGRNTEAFF.

This clone occurred a few times. The chain employs TRBV27 and TRBJ2-7; 7 bases are a match to TRBD2. The germline V gene has CDR1 MNHEY and CDR2 SMNVEV (reference sequence). Unmatched junction bases numbered 3, after V lost 1 base and J lost 0 bases. This CDR3 region has 15 residues. CDR3 in amino acids: CASSLLGGGSYEQYF. CDR3 in DNA: TGTGCCAGCAGTTTATTGGGGGGGGGCTCCTACGAGCAGTACTTC.

This clone was recorded only once. The V call is TRBV29-1, the J call TRBJ1-1, with 8 bases fitting TRBD1. The germline CDR1 and CDR2 sequences are SQVTM and ANQGSEA. The CDR3 is 14 residues long. After removal of 7 bases from V and 0 bases from J, the junction contained 7 bases not matched to a gene. CDR3 coding DNA: TGCAGCGCCGGGACAGGTTCTATGAACACTGAAGCTTTCTTT. Its translation is CSAGTGSMNTEAFF. Drawing the rest from reference TRBV29-1 and TRBJ1-1, the complete variable domain is SAVISQKPSRDICQRGTSLTIQCQVDSQVTMMFWYRQQPGQSLTLIATANQGSEATYESGFVIDKFPISRPNLTFSTLTVSNMSPEDSSIYLCSAGTGSMNTEAFFGQGTRLTVV.

This clone was found many times. The rearrangement links TRBV27 to TRBJ2-4, with 10 bases fitting TRBD1. Trimming took 5 bases from V and 2 from J; bases not matched to a gene: 3. CDR3 length: 15 amino acids. CDR1 MNHEY and CDR2 SMNVEV come from the germline V gene (reference sequence). Here the CDR3 reads CASSRQGASKNIQYF. The CDR3 DNA sequence: TGTGCCAGCAGTCGACAGGGGGCGTCCAAAAACATTCAGTACTTC.

The V call is TRBV28, the J call TRBJ2-5; 8 nucleotides line up with TRBD2. This CDR3 region has 14 residues. V gave up 10 bases and J gave up 5 bases; unmatched junction bases: 12. Germline CDR1 reads MDHEN; CDR2 reads SYDVKM. The CDR3 is CAMSTGGGLETQYF. CDR3 sequence (DNA): TGTGCCATGTCGACCGGGGGGGGCCTGGAGACCCAGTACTTC.

V and J are TRBV10-3 and TRBJ2-7; D ambiguous. The CDR3 contains 15 residues. The germline V gene encodes CDR1 ENHRY and CDR2 SYGVKD. V was pared by 6 bases and J by 5 bases, with 20 bases between. DNA of the CDR3: TGTGCCATCAGGGCGACTCGCGGCGTAGGTAACGAGCAGTACTTC. Encoded protein: CAIRATRGVGNEQYF.

The gene calls are TRBV30 and TRBJ2-3, with D unresolved. Trimming removed 3 bases from V and 4 bases from J, with 8 bases in between. CDR1 is GTSNPN, CDR2 SVGIG, per germline (reference sequence). This CDR3 has 12 residues. The CDR3 sequence is CAWSLPPDTQYF. The CDR3 DNA sequence: TGTGCCTGGAGCCTTCCCCCAGATACGCAGTATTTT. The whole variable domain, remainder taken from reference TRBV30 and TRBJ2-3, is SQTIHQWPATLVQPVGSPLSLECTVEGTSNPNLYWYRQAAGRGLQLLFYSVGIGQISSEVPQNLSASRPQDRQFILSSKKLLLSDSGFYLCAWSLPPDTQYFGPGTRLTVL.

The chain has TRBV28 and TRBJ1-2; tentatively, D is TRBD1 (5 bases). V lost 10 bases and J 5 bases, leaving 17 bases between the germline ends. This CDR3 comprises 13 residues. Germline values: CDR1 MDHEN, CDR2 SYDVKM. CDR3 in DNA: TGTGCCATCGACCTAAGGGGCCGGTATGGCTACACCTTC. Amino acids: CAIDLRGRYGYTF.

The chain links TRBV7-2 to TRBJ2-2, with TRBD2 matching 16 bases. The CDR3 contains 18 residues. Germline lookup yields CDR1 SGHTA and CDR2 FQGNSA. V shed 5 bases and J 5 bases; nucleotides not matched to a gene: 8. CDR3 DNA: TGTGCCAGCAGCCCCTGGGGACTAGCGGGAGGGGGAACCGGGGAGCTGTTTTTT. Translating it yields CASSPWGLAGGGTGELFF.

The V and J genes are TRBV5-6 and TRBJ2-5; 7 bases align to TRBD1. This CDR3 contains 15 residues. CDR1 and CDR2 (germline): SGHDT, YYEEEE. Losses at the gene ends were 4 bases for V and 0 bases for J; bases not matched to a gene: 6. CDR3 sequence: CASSIETGYQETQYF. CDR3 in DNA: TGTGCCAGCAGCATAGAGACAGGGTACCAAGAGACCCAGTACTTC.

The chain employs TRBV5-4 and TRBJ1-1; D call uncertain. V lost 0 bases and J 4 bases, leaving 10 bases between the germline ends. The CDR3 sequence is 14 residues long. CDR1 and CDR2 from the germline V gene are SGHNT and YYREEE (reference sequence). The CDR3 is CASSLEILGTEAFF. The CDR3 DNA reads TGTGCCAGCAGCTTGGAGATCCTCGGCACTGAAGCTTTCTTT.

The genes are TRBV24-1 and TRBJ2-1; TRBD2 matches at 9 bases. The V segment lost 9 bases and the J segment 2 bases; nucleotides outside the gene matches: 16. Germline V gene sequence: CDR1 KGHDR, CDR2 SFDVKD. This CDR3 is 18 amino acids long. CDR3 nucleotides: TGTGCCACCCAGGGTGGTAGCGGGAGAGGGGGCCCCTACAATGAGCAGTTCTTC. The encoded protein is CATQGGSGRGGPYNEQFF.

The chain combines TRBV6-5 with TRBJ2-2; D is possibly TRBD2 (6 bases). The CDR3 extends over 16 amino acids. Trimming removed 2 bases at V and 5 bases at J, with 15 bases between. Germline CDR1 MNHEY, CDR2 SVGAGI. CDR3 sequence reads: CASSYKGGVKTGELFF. The DNA of the CDR3 is TGTGCCAGCAGTTACAAGGGCGGGGTGAAGACCGGGGAGCTGTTTTTT.

The chain couples TRBV10-1 to TRBJ2-4; 8 nucleotides match TRBD1. V shed 2 bases and J 7 bases; nucleotides not matched to a gene: 16. The CDR3 runs 18 residues. Germline V gene lookup returns CDR1 WNHNN and CDR2 SYGVQD (reference sequence). This CDR3 reads CASSEPTGQAISSNIQYF. The CDR3 DNA reads as TGCGCCAGCAGTGAGCCCACGGGACAGGCTATCAGTTCCAACATTCAGTACTTC.

J is TRBJ1-1 and V is TRBV15; D is possibly TRBD1 (6 bases). The CDR3 runs 14 residues. CDR1 and CDR2 (germline): LNHNV, YYDKDF (reference sequence). Trimming shortened V by 5 bases and J by 4 bases, and 14 bases separated the two germline ends. The CDR3 bases are TGTGCCACCAGCTACAGGGAAAGTGGCACTGAAGCTTTCTTT. It translates to CATSYRESGTEAFF. The variable domain in full, completed from reference TRBV15 and TRBJ1-1, reads DAMVIQNPRYQVTQFGKPVTLSCSQTLNHNVMYWYQQKSSQAPKLLFHYYDKDFNNEADTPDNFQSRRPNTSFCFLDIRSPGLGDTAMYLCATSYRESGTEAFFGQGTRLTVV.

DNA of the CDR3: TGTGCCAGCAGTTACCAGCGACAGGGGTTCTACGAGCAGTACTTC. Its translation: CASSYQRQGFYEQYF. V and J are TRBV6-5 and TRBJ2-7; 8 positions match TRBD1. CDR1 and CDR2 from the germline V gene are MNHEY and SVGAGI. The ends lost 2 bases at V and 3 bases at J; junction bases unmatched: 6. The CDR3 runs to 15 residues.

V usage is TRBV14 and J usage is TRBJ2-3, with D possibly matching TRBD2 (5 bases). Germline V gene sequence: CDR1 SGHDN, CDR2 FVKESK. Trimming cost V 4 bases and J 6 bases, with 8 bases left between them. The length of the CDR3 is 12 residues. The CDR3 loop reads CASSLRGDTQYF. The CDR3, as DNA: TGTGCCAGCAGCCTTCGCGGGGATACGCAGTATTTT. The full variable domain, in which reference TRBV14 and TRBJ2-3 provide the parts outside the CDR3, is EAGVTQFPSHSVIEKGQTVTLRCDPISGHDNLYWYRRVMGKEIKFLLHFVKESKQDESGMPNNRFLAERTGGTYSTLKVQPAELEDSGVYFCASSLRGDTQYFGPGTRLTVL.